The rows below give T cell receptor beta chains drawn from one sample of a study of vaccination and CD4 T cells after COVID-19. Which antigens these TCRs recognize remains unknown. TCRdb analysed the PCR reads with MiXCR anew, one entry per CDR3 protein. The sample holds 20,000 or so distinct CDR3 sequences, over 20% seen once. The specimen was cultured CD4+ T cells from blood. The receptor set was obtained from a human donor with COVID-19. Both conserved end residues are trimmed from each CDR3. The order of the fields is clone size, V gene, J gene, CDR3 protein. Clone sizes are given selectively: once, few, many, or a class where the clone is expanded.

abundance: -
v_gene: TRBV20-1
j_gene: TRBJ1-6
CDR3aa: SARDQTRQEFNSPLH

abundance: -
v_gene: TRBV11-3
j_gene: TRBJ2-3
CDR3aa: ASSSGGGQTDTQY

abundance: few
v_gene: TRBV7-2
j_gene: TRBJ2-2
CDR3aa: ASSFGAYGELF

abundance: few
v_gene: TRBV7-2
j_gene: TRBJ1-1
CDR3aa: ASSPQGIGGRNTEAF

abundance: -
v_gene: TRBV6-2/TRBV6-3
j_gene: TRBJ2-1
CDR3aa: ASRPGTGIRSYNEQF

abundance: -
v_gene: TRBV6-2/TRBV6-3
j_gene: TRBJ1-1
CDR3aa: ASTPGRTEAF

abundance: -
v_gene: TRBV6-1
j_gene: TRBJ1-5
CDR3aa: ASSNPDSNQPQH

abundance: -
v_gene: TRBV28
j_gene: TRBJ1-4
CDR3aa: ASSRRDGEPSRLATNEKLF

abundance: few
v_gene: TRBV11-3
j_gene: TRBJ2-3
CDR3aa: ASSSVGGTDTQY

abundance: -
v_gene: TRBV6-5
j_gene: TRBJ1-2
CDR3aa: ASSYDDNYGHT

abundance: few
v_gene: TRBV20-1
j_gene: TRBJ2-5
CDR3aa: SALAGNQETQY

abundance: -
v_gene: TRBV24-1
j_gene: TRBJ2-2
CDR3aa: ATSRAGGAAGELF

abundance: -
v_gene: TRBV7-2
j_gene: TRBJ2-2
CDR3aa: ASSLGQLNTGELF

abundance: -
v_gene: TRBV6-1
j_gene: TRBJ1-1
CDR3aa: ASLSRGTANTEAF

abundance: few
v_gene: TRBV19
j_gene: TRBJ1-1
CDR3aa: ASSMGGMPMNTEAF

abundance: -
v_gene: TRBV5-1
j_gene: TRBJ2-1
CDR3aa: ASSSRTSGGARNNEQF

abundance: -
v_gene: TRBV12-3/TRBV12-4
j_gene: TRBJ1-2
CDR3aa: ASSGTTRDGYT

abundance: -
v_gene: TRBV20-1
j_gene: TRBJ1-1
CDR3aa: SAREPGQQNTEAF

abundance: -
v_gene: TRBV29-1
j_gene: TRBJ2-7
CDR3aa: SITGDYEQY

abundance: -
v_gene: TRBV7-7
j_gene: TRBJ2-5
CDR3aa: ASSEGLAGLETQY